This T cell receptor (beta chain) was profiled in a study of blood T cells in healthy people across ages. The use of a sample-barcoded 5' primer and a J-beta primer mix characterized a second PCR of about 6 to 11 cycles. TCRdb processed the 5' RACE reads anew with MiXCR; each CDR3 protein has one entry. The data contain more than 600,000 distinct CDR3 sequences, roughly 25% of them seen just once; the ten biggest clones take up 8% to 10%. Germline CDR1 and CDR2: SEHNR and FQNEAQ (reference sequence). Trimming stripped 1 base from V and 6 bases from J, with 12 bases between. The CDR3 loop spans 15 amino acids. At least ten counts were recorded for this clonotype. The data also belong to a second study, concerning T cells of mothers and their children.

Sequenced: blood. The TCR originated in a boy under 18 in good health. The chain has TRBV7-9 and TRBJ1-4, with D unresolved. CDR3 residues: CASSLGGGGHEKLFF. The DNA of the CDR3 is TGTGCCAGCAGCTTAGGAGGCGGAGGCCATGAAAAACTGTTTTTT. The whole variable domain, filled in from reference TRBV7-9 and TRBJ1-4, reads DTGVSQNPRHKITKRGQNVTFRCDPISEHNRLYWYRQTLGQGPEFLTYFQNEAQLEKSRLLSDRFSAERPKGSFSTLEIQRTEQGDSAMYLCASSLGGGGHEKLFFGSGTQLSVL.